Listed here are 13 T cell receptor beta chains from one sample, sequenced in a study of identical twins. MiXCR was run by TCRdb on the 5' RACE reads, yielding one entry per CDR3 protein. The repertoire holds hundreds of thousands of distinct CDR3 sequences, with more than 9% as singletons. The same specimen was also included in a second study, on yellow fever vaccine responses in identical twins.

The specimen was PBMCs. Every receptor here comes from a woman aged 18 to 35 in good health.

This clonotype was picked up a small number of times. The junction departs from germline at one end; a sequencing error may be responsible. The chain uses TRBV2 and TRBJ2-4, with D maybe TRBD1 (5 bases). This CDR3 comprises 10 residues. CDR1 is SNHLY, CDR2 FYNNEI, per germline. In DNA, the CDR3 is TGTGCCAGCAGGCGAGACAGTCCAGACTTC. Translation: CASRRDSPDF.

The rearrangement uses TRBV20-1 and TRBJ2-2; the D is unclear. Germline V lookup: CDR1 DFQATT, CDR2 SNEGSKA (reference sequence). V was shortened by 0 bases and J by 4 bases, with 9 bases between the two germline ends. This CDR3 region has 14 residues. In nucleotides, the CDR3 is TGCAGTGCTAGAGATTTCGTCGTCACCGGGGAGCTGTTTTTT. As protein: CSARDFVVTGELFF.

In its sample, this clonotype was seen many times. This chain uses TRBV7-9 with TRBJ2-1; the D is unclear. Trimming took off 1 base at V and 0 bases at J, with 13 bases between the two ends. This CDR3 region has 17 residues. From germline, CDR1 is SEHNR and CDR2 FQNEAQ (reference sequence). Written as DNA, the CDR3 is TGTGCCAGCAGCTTAGGATATGGATTAAGCTCCTACAATGAGCAGTTCTTC. Translating gives CASSLGYGLSSYNEQFF.

This sequence joins TRBV20-1 and TRBJ1-4; D gene uncertain. Germline-derived CDR1 and CDR2 are DFQATT and SNEGSKA (reference sequence). CDR3 length: 15 amino acids. The germline V and J ends were trimmed by 1 base and 3 bases, with 12 bases remaining between them. The CDR3 loop reads CSARGYEPANEKLFF. The CDR3 nucleotides read TGCAGTGCTAGAGGTTATGAGCCGGCTAATGAAAAACTGTTTTTT.

The chain couples TRBV6-2 or TRBV6-3 to TRBJ2-1; 8 nucleotides match TRBD1. V was clipped by 6 bases and J by 8 bases; unmatched bases: 12. This CDR3 region has 15 residues. Germline V gene lookup returns CDR1 MNHEY and CDR2 SVGEGT. The CDR3 nucleotides read TGTGCCAGCAGAGAAGGGGGACAGGTGATCGATGAGCAGTTCTTC. Protein sequence: CASREGGQVIDEQFF.

V usage is TRBV15 and J usage is TRBJ1-1; D perhaps matches TRBD1 (5 bases). Trimming removed 8 bases at V and 0 bases at J, with 22 bases between. The CDR3 totals 17 residues. Per germline, CDR1 LNHNV and CDR2 YYDKDF (reference sequence). CDR3 sequence: CATQGGPKATMNTEAFF. As DNA, the CDR3 is TGTGCCACCCAGGGAGGGCCGAAAGCGACCATGAACACTGAAGCTTTCTTT.

This clonotype was detected a few times. The CDR3 is CASSEHDRPPSTDTQYF. CDR3 nucleotide sequence: TGTGCCAGCAGCGAGCATGACCGCCCTCCCAGCACAGATACGCAGTATTTT. The V gene is TRBV7-6, the J gene TRBJ2-3; no definite D call. Germline loops: CDR1 SGHVS, CDR2 FNYEAQ. Trimming removed 5 bases at V and 0 bases at J, with 18 bases between. The CDR3 totals 17 residues. The full variable domain, its missing parts supplied by reference TRBV7-6 and TRBJ2-3, is GAGVSQSPRYKVTKRGQDVALRCDPISGHVSLYWYRQALGQGPEFLTYFNYEAQQDKSGLPNDRFSAERPEGSISTLTIQRTEQRDSAMYRCASSEHDRPPSTDTQYFGPGTRLTVL.

There are many counts of this clonotype. The V call is TRBV7-9, the J call TRBJ1-1; no definite D call. V was shortened by 3 bases and J by 4 bases, with 6 bases between the two germline ends. Germline CDR1 is SEHNR and CDR2 is FQNEAQ (reference sequence). This CDR3 has 12 amino acids. CDR3 region: CASSFGTTEAFF. Here the CDR3 DNA reads TGTGCCAGCAGCTTTGGTACCACTGAAGCTTTCTTT.

The chain couples TRBV7-9 to TRBJ1-1, with D unresolved. CDR1 is SEHNR and CDR2 is FQNEAQ in the germline V gene (reference sequence). V gave up 5 bases and J gave up 9 bases, with 13 bases separating them. The length of the CDR3 is 12 residues. The CDR3 sequence: CASSRGEEKAFF. DNA of the CDR3: TGTGCCAGCAGCCGCGGTGAAGAAAAAGCTTTCTTT.

This clonotype was seen many times. The genes are TRBV10-3 and TRBJ1-6; 9 nucleotides line up with TRBD1. V gave up 10 bases and J gave up 7 bases; unmatched junction bases: 5. Germline lookup yields CDR1 ENHRY and CDR2 SYGVKD. CDR3 length: 13 residues. As DNA, the CDR3 is TGTGCCACCCGACAGGGGGTAAATTCACCCCTCCACTTT. Translating gives CATRQGVNSPLHF.

This rearrangement joins TRBV5-5 to TRBJ2-2; 9 nucleotides match TRBD1. The CDR3 is 16 residues long. Germline V gene data show CDR1 as SGHKS and CDR2 as YYEKEE (reference sequence). V dropped 0 bases and J dropped 5; count of bases not matched to a gene: 5. The CDR3 DNA sequence: TGTGCCAGCAGCTTGGGGACAGGGGTTCGAACCGGGGAGCTGTTTTTT. Translating gives CASSLGTGVRTGELFF.

This clonotype was observed a handful of times. The chain employs TRBV7-2 and TRBJ2-3, with D unclear. CDR1 and CDR2 (germline): SGHTA, FQGNSA. CDR3 length: 15 residues. V lost 1 base and J 3 bases, leaving 11 bases between the germline ends. CDR3: CASSLGWWGTDTQYF. In DNA, the CDR3 is TGTGCCAGCAGCTTAGGGTGGTGGGGAACAGATACGCAGTATTTT.

This chain joins TRBV28 and TRBJ2-2; 7 positions agree with TRBD2. V shed 1 base and J 2 bases; nucleotides not matched to a gene: 4. The germline V gene encodes CDR1 MDHEN and CDR2 SYDVKM. CDR3 length: 16 amino acids. The DNA of the CDR3 is TGTGCCAGCAGTTTATTTGGCGGGAGTAACACCGGGGAGCTGTTTTTT. This sequence encodes CASSLFGGSNTGELFF.